This T cell receptor (beta chain) was obtained from a study of T cells in Graves' hyperthyroidism and ophthalmopathy. Using RNA transcripts as the source, TCR beta CDR3 regions were amplified. First-round RT-PCR targeting the TCR CDR3 was performed with the HTBI primer set. Each CDR3 protein is one row after TCRdb ran MiXCR on the multiplex PCR reads. The sample gives approximately 360,000 distinct CDR3 sequences, 15% to 18% of which show up once; 25% to 35% is in the top ten. This CDR3 is built from 13 residues. V shed 3 bases and J shed 4 bases, with 10 bases lying between them. The V gene's germline CDR1 is DFQATT and CDR2 SNEGSKA (reference sequence).

Material: blood. This TCR was sampled from a young woman with Graves' hyperthyroidism that later progressed to Graves' ophthalmopathy. The chain is built from TRBV20-1 and TRBJ2-1, with no clear D. CDR3 sequence reads: CSASIVPYNEQFF. For the CDR3, the DNA is TGCAGTGCTAGTATCGTCCCATACAATGAGCAGTTCTTC.